A selection of T cell receptor beta chains follows, all from one sample in a study of Graves' ophthalmopathy and Graves' hyperthyroidism. TCRdb reprocessed the multiplex PCR reads via MiXCR and lists one record per CDR3 protein. The table lists around 1.1 million distinct CDR3 sequences, about 40% of them singletons. Specimen: peripheral blood or thyroid tissue (not recorded which). Source of these receptors: an adult man with Graves' hyperthyroidism. Each CDR3 is given with its conserved first and last residue. A D gene is named only where the DNA matches it firmly. Clone size is shown for a subset of rows, as once, few, many or a class of expanded clone.

j_gene	v_gene	d_gene	abundance	CDR3aa	CDR3nt
TRBJ2-7	TRBV5-4	-	-	CASSLGFESSYEQYF	TGTGCCAGCAGCTTGGGGTTCGAAAGCTCCTACGAGCAGTACTTC
TRBJ1-5	TRBV19	TRBD1	-	CASSEETGRMETQHF	TGTGCCAGTAGTGAGGAGACAGGGAGAATGGAGACCCAGCATTTT
TRBJ1-2	TRBV4-1	-	-	CASSLTTRGLNYGYTF	TGCGCCAGCAGCCTAACCACAAGGGGCCTTAACTATGGCTACACCTTC
TRBJ1-6	TRBV29-1	TRBD1	-	CSSYEQGNYNSPLHF	TGCAGCAGTTATGAACAGGGGAACTATAATTCACCCCTCCACTTT
TRBJ1-2	TRBV19	TRBD1	many	CASSASTGLIGYTF	TGTGCCAGTAGTGCCTCGACAGGGCTCATTGGCTACACCTTC
TRBJ1-2	TRBV19	-	many	CASSIGVLDYGYTF	TGTGCCAGTAGTATCGGGGTGTTGGACTATGGCTACACCTTC
TRBJ2-6	TRBV14	TRBD2	-	CASSPPRGRVGTGANVLTF	TGTGCCAGCAGCCCCCCCCGGGGGAGGGTCGGAACTGGGGCCAACGTCCTGACTTTC
TRBJ1-2	TRBV29-1	-	few	CSVASAYGYTF	TGCAGCGTCGCCAGTGCCTATGGCTACACCTTC
TRBJ1-5	TRBV15	TRBD1	few	CATSLRDRDGPQHF	TGTGCCACCAGCCTCCGGGACAGGGATGGGCCCCAGCATTTT
TRBJ1-3	TRBV5-1	-	many	CASSKSNARGNTIYF	TGCGCCAGCAGCAAGTCAAACGCGCGAGGAAACACCATATATTTT
TRBJ2-7	TRBV14	-	many	CASSQGPGGEQYF	TGTGCCAGCAGCCAAGGTCCAGGTGGCGAGCAGTACTTC
TRBJ2-5	TRBV10-3	TRBD2	many	CASRARTSGQETQYF	TGTGCCAGCAGGGCCCGGACTAGCGGACAAGAGACCCAGTACTTC
TRBJ2-7	TRBV25-1	TRBD2	-	CASSASRTSGAGYEQYF	TGTGCCAGCAGTGCTAGCCGTACTAGCGGGGCGGGTTACGAGCAGTACTTC
TRBJ1-1	TRBV10-2	-	many	CASSTGSPLEAFF	TGCGCCAGCAGTACAGGGTCGCCTCTTGAAGCTTTCTTT
TRBJ1-6	TRBV20-1	TRBD1	-	CSATERDRVGSPLHF	TGCAGTGCCACCGAGAGGGACAGGGTTGGCTCACCCCTCCACTTT